This is a list of T cell receptor beta chains from one sample in a study of shared clonotypes between healthy human individuals. Clones were sequenced by immunoSEQ multiplex PCR, and TCRdb holds only the in-frame ones, with some missing. This sample has about 1,500,000 clones; around 97% occur once, and the top ten carry over 1%. Material for sequencing was naive CD4+ T cells sorted from blood. The receptors stem from a man aged 25 to 40 in good health. CDR3s include the opening cysteine and the closing phenylalanine or tryptophan.

>TRBV19
CASSTGLAGTGEETQYF
>TRBV5-1
CASSLQGRTYEQYF
>TRBV7-2
CASSLLVQDTQYF
>TRBV28
CASSWVTSYDNEQFF
>TRBV18
CASSHRTSGRSITGELFF
>TRBV5-5
CASSQLLKQLSNQPQHF
>TRBV4-1
CASSHHRDRVLLNEKLFF
>TRBV2
CASSEAQGTSGRNEQFF
>TRBV19
CASTGTEGETQYF
>TRBV20-1
CSLRTDTQYF
>TRBV5-1
CASSLGTSSYEQYF
>TRBV10-3
CAISKGRGVASREQYF
>TRBV6-1
CASPGNSRKQFF
>TRBV11-2
CASSSSGRRYNEQFF
>TRBV18
CASSPPGTSLHLDLYNEQFF
>TRBV28
CASSLNHLWTGVSNQPQHF
>TRBV5-1
CASSLGDRLHEQYF
>TRBV5-1
CASSLGVGMGSGNTIYF
>TRBV11-3
CASSLRAGVTDTQYF
>TRBV28
CASSLFGGLSGANVLTF
>TRBV9
CASSVEWNTGELFF
>TRBV19
CASRGQGVYGYTF
>TRBV27
CASRPGQSTFPTYEQYF
>TRBV7-7
CASSPVTRADTQYF
>TRBV13
CASSLGALPGLAGVNPSYEQYF
>TRBV19
CASRLGGPRNTEAFF
>TRBV7-2
CASSPPRQGHNQPQHF
>TRBV10-3
CATSIGNEKLFF
>TRBV19
CASSNLGTAYGYTF
>TRBV9
CASSVAREILAGELFF
>TRBV25-1
CASSESLLAGVVFF
>TRBV6-1
CASILAVNTEAFF
>TRBV5-1
CASSLPLANTGELFF
>TRBV2
CASSDSPGYTF
>TRBV30
CAWSPVRGQPQHF
>TRBV5-6
CASSLDPRDRGHEQYF
>TRBV18
CASSAAGQGSSEQYF
>TRBV20-1
CSAVTVEQYF
>TRBV5-1
CASIPAGGTDTQYF
>TRBV9
CASSVDLATEAFF
>TRBV6-6
CASTGARELFF
>TRBV7-6
CASSTGTAIIF
>TRBV5-1
CASSLKAGPTGELFF
>TRBV29-1
CSVEGVGALTDTQYF
>TRBV5-6
CASSLDVAGMETQYF
>TRBV7-6
CASSLGSSGQETQYF
>TRBV6-5
CASSGTGPNEQYF
>TRBV29-1
CSASTGVNQPQHF
>TRBV11-2
CASSLGGQQETQYF
>TRBV6-6
CASTSRQGRQETQYF
>TRBV15
CATSRVRGYEQYF